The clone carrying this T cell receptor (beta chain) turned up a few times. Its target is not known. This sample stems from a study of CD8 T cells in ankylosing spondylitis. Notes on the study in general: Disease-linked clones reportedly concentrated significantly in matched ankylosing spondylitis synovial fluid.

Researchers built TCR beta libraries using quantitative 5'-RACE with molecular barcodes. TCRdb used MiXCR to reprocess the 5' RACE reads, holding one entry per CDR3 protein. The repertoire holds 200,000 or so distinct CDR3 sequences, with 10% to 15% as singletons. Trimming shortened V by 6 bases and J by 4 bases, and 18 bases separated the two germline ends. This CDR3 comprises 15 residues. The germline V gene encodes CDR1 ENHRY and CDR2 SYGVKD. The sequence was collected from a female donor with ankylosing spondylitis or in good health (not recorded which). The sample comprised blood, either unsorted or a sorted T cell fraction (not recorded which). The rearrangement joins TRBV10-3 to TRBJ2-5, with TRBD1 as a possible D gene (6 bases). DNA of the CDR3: TGTGCCATCAGGGAAACAGGGACCCCATTAGAGACCCAGTACTTC. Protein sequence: CAIRETGTPLETQYF.